One TCR beta chain is described in this entry. Its antigen remains unidentified. TRB was amplified by touch-down multiplex PCR, primer pools A and B combined. TCRdb reworked the multiplex PCR reads into one entry per CDR3 protein, no DNA. The listing contains 10,000 to 11,000 distinct CDR3 sequences. This sample is drawn from a study of T cell clusters in autoimmune cytopenias. Study-level background: A median age of approximately 60 years and mean of approximately 50 years characterized healthy donor controls.

About 39,000 genome equivalents of blood DNA were amplified for TRB. The CDR3 is made up of 12 amino acids. Regarding the study as a whole: The T cell clusters came from computational analysis alone and lack functional validation.

This sample also belongs to another study, concerning T cell repertoires in aging, cancer and after chemotherapy. That paper adds: The repertoire data cannot show anything about immunological memory following chemotherapy.

This chain joins TRBV12-3 or TRBV12-4 and TRBJ2-1. Sequenced sample: peripheral blood. This clonotype was sampled from a human donor in good health. CDR3 protein: CASSPAVNEQFF.